This T cell receptor beta chain was recovered during a study of blood T cells in healthy people across ages. Study-level background: In model experiments, template switching was able to capture about one barcoded beta molecule for every two T cells that were present.

With a J-beta primer mix and a sample-barcoded 5' primer, a second PCR ran about 7 to 12 cycles. Using its own MiXCR run on the 5' RACE reads, TCRdb lists one record per CDR3 protein. The table includes about 800,000 distinct CDR3 sequences, roughly 50% detected once. The CDR3 has 14 amino acids. Germline V gene sequence: CDR1 SGHTA, CDR2 FQGNSA. Trimming pared 2 bases from V and 5 bases from J, leaving 13 bases between. Sequenced: blood. The chain carries TRBV7-2 and TRBJ2-7; possible D gene TRBD2, 5 bases. The sequence came from a man aged 25-40 years in good health. CDR3 in amino acids: CASSLSVTRDEQYF. The CDR3 DNA follows: TGTGCCAGCAGCTTATCAGTCACGAGGGACGAGCAGTACTTC.